The clone carrying this TCR beta chain was seen at least ten times. As yet, its antigen is unknown. V was cut by 6 bases and J by 0 bases, with 11 bases left in between. Germline CDR1 is ENHRY and CDR2 is SYGVKD. The CDR3 covers 14 residues. The TCR beta CDR3 regions underwent amplification using RNA transcripts as the source. The HTBI primer set drove a first-round RT-PCR of the TCR CDR3. TCRdb ran MiXCR on the multiplex PCR reads and lists one entry per CDR3 protein. This sample has about 740,000 distinct CDR3 sequences, with 12% to 15% found just once. The data were taken from a study of T cells in Graves' hyperthyroidism and ophthalmopathy. PBMCs were obtained from 9.5 to 10 ml fresh peripheral blood. Overall study findings and caveats: Peripheral blood also featured most of the thyroid clonotypes expanded above 0.001. Stable hyperthyroidism and ophthalmopathy were separated using 13 V-J signatures. Median prediction lead before ophthalmopathy onset was roughly 6 months with the model.

The specimen was blood. The chain carries TRBV10-3 and TRBJ1-1; D gene uncertain. The origin of this receptor is a woman aged 18-35 years with Graves' hyperthyroidism. This chain's CDR3 is CAISSGGMNTEAFF. The DNA of the CDR3 is TGTGCCATCAGCTCAGGAGGAATGAACACTGAAGCTTTCTTT.